This T cell receptor (beta chain) is drawn from a study of blood T cell repertoires in COVID-19. Study details: PBMCs, B-cell-depleted T cells, or T cells provided the cDNA or gDNA that made up the material.

Enrolment of Seattle patients took place during active infection, and they were followed longitudinally. The germline gives CDR1 GTSNPN, CDR2 SVGIG (reference sequence). Trimming at V came to 4 bases and at J to 1 base, leaving 4 bases not matched to a gene. The CDR3 has 16 residues. Sequencing was performed with immunoSEQ multiplex PCR; in TCRdb, only in-frame clones are kept and a portion is missing. The sample lists about 410,000 clones, approximately 89% occurring once. This receptor was identified in a woman between 35 and 50 years old with COVID-19, enrolled during active disease. The specimen sequenced was peripheral blood. J is TRBJ1-6 and V is TRBV30, with 10 nucleotides matching TRBD1. CDR3 sequence reads: CAWKTGGASYNSPLHF. In nucleotides, the CDR3 is TGTGCCTGGAAGACAGGGGGCGCTTCCTATAATTCACCCCTCCACTTT.